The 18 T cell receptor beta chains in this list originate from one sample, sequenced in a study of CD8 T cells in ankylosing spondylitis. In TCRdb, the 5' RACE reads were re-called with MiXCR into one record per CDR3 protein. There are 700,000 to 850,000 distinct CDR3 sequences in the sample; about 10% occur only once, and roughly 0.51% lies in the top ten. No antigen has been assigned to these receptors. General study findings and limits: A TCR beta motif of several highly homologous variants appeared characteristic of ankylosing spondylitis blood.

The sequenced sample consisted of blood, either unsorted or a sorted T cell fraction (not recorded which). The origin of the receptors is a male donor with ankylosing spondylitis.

The chain's CDR3 is CASSDHRGAGGEQYF. The DNA for the CDR3 is TGTGCCAGCAGTGACCACCGCGGTGCGGGGGGGGAGCAGTACTTC. The chain couples TRBV6-1 to TRBJ2-7; 9 bases map to TRBD2. This CDR3 has 15 amino acids. The V gene's germline CDR1 is MNHNS and CDR2 SASEGT. With V trimmed by 3 bases and J by 7 bases, 10 bases remained unmatched.

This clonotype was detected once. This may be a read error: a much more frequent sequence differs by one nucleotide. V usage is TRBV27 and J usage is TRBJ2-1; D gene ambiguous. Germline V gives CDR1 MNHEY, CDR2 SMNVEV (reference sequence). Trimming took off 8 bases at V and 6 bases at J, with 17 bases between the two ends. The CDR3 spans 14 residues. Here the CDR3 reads CASLNNLLVNEQFF. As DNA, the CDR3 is TGTGCCAGCTTAAATAACCTCCTAGTCAATGAGCAGTTCTTC.

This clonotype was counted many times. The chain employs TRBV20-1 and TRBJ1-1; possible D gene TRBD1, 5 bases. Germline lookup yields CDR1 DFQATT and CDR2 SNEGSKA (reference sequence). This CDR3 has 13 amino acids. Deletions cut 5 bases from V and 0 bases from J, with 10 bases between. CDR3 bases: TGCAGTGCTCCGGGGCAGATGAACACTGAAGCTTTCTTT. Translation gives CSAPGQMNTEAFF.

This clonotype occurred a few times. CDR3 sequence reads: CASSLRQGARDGYTF. CDR3 sequence (DNA): TGTGCCAGCAGCTTGCGGCAGGGGGCCCGTGATGGCTACACCTTC. This rearrangement joins TRBV5-6 to TRBJ1-2; 8 bases line up with TRBD1. The trim removed 1 base at V and 6 bases at J, leaving 8 bases unmatched. Looked up from germline, CDR1 is SGHDT and CDR2 is YYEEEE. The CDR3 contains 15 residues.

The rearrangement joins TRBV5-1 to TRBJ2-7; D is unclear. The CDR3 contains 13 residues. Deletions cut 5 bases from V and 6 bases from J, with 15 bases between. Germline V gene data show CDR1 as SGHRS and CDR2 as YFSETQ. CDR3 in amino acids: CASSMGSLGEQYF. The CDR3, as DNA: TGCGCCAGCAGTATGGGTTCCCTAGGCGAGCAGTACTTC.

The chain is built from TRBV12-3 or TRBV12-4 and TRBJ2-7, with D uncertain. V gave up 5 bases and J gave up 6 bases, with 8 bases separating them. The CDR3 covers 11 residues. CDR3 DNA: TGTGCCAGCAGTACGATGGGCGAGCAGTACTTC. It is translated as CASSTMGEQYF.

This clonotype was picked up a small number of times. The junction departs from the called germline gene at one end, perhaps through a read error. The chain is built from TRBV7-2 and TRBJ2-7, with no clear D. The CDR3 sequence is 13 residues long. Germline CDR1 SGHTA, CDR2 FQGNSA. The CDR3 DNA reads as TGTGCCAGCAGCTTAGACGACAAGAGACGTAGGGACTTC. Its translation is CASSLDDKRRRDF.

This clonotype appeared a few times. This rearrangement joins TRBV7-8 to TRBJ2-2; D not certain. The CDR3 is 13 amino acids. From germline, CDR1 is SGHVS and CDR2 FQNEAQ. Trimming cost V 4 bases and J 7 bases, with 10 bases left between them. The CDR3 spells CASSSDGGGELFF. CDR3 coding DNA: TGTGCCAGCAGCTCGGACGGTGGCGGGGAGCTGTTTTTT.

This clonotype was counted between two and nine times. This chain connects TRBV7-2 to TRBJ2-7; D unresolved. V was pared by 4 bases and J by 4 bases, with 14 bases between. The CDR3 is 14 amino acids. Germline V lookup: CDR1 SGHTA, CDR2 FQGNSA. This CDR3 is CASSSDREFYEQYF. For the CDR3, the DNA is TGTGCCAGCAGCTCGGACCGAGAGTTTTACGAGCAGTACTTC.

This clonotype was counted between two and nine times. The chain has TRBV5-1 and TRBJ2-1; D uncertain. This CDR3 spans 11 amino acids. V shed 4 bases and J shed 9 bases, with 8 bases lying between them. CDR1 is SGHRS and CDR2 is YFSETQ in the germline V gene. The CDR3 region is CASSLEFEQFF. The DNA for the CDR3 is TGCGCCAGCAGCCTGGAATTTGAGCAGTTCTTC.

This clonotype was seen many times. DNA of the CDR3: TGCGCCAGCAGCACCGGTCAATCCACCTACACTGAAGCTTTCTTT. This gives the protein CASSTGQSTYTEAFF. V is TRBV5-1 and J is TRBJ1-1; D gene unclear. CDR3 length: 15 residues. V dropped 4 bases and J dropped 3 bases, with 16 bases sitting between them. From germline, CDR1 is SGHRS and CDR2 YFSETQ.

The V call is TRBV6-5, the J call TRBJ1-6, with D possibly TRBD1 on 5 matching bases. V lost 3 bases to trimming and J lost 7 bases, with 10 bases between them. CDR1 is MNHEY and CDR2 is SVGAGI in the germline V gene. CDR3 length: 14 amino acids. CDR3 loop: CASSYQGGNSPLHF. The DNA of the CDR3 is TGTGCCAGCAGTTATCAGGGCGGGAATTCACCCCTCCACTTT.

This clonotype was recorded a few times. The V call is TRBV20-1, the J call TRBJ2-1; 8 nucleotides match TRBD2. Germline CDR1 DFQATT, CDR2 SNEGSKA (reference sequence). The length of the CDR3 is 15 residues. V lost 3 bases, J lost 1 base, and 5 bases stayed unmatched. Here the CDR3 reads CSASIGGASYNEQFF. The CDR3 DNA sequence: TGCAGTGCTAGCATCGGGGGGGCATCCTACAATGAGCAGTTCTTC.

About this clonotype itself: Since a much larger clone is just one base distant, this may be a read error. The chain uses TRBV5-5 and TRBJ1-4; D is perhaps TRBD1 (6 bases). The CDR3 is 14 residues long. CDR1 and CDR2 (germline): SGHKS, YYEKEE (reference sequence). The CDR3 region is CASSPDRRNAKLFF. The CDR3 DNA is TGTGCCAGCAGCCCGGACAGACGGAATGCAAAACTGTTTTTT.

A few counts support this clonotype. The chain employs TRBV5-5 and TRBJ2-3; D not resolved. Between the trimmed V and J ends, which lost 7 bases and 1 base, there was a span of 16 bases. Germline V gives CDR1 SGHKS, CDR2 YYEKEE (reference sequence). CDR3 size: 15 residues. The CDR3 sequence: CASFSGVPRTDTQYF. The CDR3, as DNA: TGTGCCAGCTTTTCAGGAGTCCCTCGCACAGATACGCAGTATTTT.

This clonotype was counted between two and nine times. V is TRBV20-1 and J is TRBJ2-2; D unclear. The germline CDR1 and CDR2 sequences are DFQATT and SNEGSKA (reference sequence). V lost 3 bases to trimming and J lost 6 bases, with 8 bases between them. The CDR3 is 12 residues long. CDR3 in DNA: TGCAGTGCTAGTATCCTCGCCGGGGAGCTGTTTTTT. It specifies CSASILAGELFF.

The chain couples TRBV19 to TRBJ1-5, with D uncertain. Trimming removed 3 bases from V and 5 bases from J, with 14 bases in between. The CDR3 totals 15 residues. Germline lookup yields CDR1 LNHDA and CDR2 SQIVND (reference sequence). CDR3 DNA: TGTGCCAGTAGTATTTCCTGGGTCGGGTATCAGCCCCAGCATTTT. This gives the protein CASSISWVGYQPQHF.

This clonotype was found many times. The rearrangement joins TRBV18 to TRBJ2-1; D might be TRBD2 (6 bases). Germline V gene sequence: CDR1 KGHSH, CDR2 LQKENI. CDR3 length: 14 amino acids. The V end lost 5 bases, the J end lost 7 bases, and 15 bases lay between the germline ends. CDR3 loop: CASSSRERRNEQFF. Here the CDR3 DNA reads TGTGCCAGCTCAAGTCGGGAGCGTAGAAATGAGCAGTTCTTC. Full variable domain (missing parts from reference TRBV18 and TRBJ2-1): NAGVMQNPRHLVRRRGQEARLRCSPMKGHSHVYWYRQLPEEGLKFMVYLQKENIIDESGMPKERFSAEFPKEGPSILRIQQVVRGDSAAYFCASSSRERRNEQFFGPGTRLTVL.